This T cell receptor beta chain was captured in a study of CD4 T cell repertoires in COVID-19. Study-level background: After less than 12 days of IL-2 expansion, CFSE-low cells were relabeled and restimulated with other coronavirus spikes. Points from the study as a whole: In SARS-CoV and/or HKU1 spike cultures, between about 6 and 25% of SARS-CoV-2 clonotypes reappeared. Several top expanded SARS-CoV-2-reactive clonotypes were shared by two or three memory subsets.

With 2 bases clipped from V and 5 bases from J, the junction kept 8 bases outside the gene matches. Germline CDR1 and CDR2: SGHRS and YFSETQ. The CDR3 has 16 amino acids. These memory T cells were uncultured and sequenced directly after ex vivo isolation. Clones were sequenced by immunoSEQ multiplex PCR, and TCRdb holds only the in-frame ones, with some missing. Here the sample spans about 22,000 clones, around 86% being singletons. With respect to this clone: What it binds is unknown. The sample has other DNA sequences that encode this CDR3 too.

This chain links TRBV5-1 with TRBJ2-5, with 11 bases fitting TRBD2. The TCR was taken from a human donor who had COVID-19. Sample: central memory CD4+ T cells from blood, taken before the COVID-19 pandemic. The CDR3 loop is CASSLIAGGPGETQYF. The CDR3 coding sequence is TGCGCCAGCAGCTTAATAGCGGGAGGGCCCGGGGAGACCCAGTACTTC.